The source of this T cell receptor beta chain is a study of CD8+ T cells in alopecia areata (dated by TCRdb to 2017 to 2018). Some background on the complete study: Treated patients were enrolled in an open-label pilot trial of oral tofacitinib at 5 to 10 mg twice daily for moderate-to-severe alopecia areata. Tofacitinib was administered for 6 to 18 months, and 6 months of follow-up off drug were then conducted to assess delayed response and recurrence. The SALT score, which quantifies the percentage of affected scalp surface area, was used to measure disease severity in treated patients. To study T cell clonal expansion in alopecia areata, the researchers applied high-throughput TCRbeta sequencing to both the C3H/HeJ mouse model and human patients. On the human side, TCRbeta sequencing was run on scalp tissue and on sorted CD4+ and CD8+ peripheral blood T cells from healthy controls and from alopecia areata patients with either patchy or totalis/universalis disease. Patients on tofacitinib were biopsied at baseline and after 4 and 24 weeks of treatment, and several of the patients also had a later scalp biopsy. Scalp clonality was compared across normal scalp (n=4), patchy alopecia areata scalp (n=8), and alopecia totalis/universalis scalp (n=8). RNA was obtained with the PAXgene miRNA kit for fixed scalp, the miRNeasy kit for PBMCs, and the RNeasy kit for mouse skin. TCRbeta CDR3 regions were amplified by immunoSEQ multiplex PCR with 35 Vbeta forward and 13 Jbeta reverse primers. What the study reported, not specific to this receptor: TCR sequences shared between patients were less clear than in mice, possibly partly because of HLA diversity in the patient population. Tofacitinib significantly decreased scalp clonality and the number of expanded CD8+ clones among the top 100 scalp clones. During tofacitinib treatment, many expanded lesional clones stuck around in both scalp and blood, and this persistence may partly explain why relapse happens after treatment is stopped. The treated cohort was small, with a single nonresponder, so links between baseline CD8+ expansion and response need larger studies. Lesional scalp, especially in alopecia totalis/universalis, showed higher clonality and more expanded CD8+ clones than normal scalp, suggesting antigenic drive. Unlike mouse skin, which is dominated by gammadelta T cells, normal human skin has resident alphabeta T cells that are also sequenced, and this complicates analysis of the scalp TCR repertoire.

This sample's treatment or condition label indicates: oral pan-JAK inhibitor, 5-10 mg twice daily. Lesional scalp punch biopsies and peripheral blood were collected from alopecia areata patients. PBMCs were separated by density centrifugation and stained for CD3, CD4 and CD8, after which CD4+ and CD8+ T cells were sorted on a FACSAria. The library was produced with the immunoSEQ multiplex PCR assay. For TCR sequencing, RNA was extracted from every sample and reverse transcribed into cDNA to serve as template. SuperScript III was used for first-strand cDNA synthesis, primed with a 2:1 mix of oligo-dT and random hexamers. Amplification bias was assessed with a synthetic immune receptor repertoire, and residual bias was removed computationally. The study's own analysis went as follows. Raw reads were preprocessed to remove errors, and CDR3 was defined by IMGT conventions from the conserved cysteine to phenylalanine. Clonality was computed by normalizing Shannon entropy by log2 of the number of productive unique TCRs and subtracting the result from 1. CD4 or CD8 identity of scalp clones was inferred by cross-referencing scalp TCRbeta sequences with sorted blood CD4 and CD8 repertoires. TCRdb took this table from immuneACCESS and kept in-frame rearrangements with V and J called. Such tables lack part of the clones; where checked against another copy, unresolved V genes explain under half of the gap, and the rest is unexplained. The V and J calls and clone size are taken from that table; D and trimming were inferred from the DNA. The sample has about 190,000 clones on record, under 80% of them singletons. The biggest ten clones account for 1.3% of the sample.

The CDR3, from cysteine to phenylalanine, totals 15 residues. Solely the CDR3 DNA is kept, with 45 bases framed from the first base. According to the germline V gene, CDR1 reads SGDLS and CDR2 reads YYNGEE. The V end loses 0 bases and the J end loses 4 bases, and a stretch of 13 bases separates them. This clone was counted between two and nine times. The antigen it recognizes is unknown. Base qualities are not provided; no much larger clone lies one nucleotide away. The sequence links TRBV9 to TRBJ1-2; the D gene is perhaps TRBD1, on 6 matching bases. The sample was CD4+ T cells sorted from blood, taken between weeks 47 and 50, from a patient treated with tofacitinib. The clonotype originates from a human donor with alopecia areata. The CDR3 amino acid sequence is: CASSVDLDSFYGYTF. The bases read TGTGCCAGCAGCGTAGATCTGGACAGCTTCTATGGCTACACCTTC.